A selection of T cell receptor beta chains follows, all from one sample in a study of memory CD4+ T cells and cytomegalovirus serostatus. Assay: immunoSEQ multiplex PCR; the TCRdb copy retains only in-frame clones and omits some. Seen here are about 50,000 clones, 60% to 80% observed once, and the top ten hold approximately 0.7%. Sequencing used memory CD4+ T cells from blood. The receptors were sampled from an adult in good health and CMV-seronegative. CDR3s include the opening cysteine and the closing phenylalanine or tryptophan. Each record gives: CDR3 protein, clone size, D gene, J gene, V gene, CDR3 length. The D gene is left open where the match is weak. Clone size is shown for a subset of rows, as once, few, many or a class of expanded clone.

CDR3 protein: CASSLGTGGASYEQYF
clone size: .
D gene: TRBD1
J gene: TRBJ2-7
V gene: TRBV7-9
CDR3 length: 16

CDR3 protein: CASSFGTKVGVDTQYF
clone size: few
D gene: TRBD2
J gene: TRBJ2-3
V gene: TRBV5-4
CDR3 length: 16

CDR3 protein: CAISGDSSYNEQFF
clone size: .
D gene: .
J gene: TRBJ2-1
V gene: TRBV10-3
CDR3 length: 14

CDR3 protein: CASSLYRTYGYTF
clone size: once
D gene: .
J gene: TRBJ1-2
V gene: TRBV7-9
CDR3 length: 13

CDR3 protein: CASIPTSGRADTQYF
clone size: .
D gene: TRBD2
J gene: TRBJ2-3
V gene: TRBV2
CDR3 length: 15

CDR3 protein: CASSFSAGTQETQYF
clone size: .
D gene: .
J gene: TRBJ2-5
V gene: TRBV7-9
CDR3 length: 15

CDR3 protein: CAISEGGAQYF
clone size: once
D gene: .
J gene: TRBJ2-7
V gene: TRBV10-3
CDR3 length: 11

CDR3 protein: CASSPTAQGNEAFF
clone size: few
D gene: .
J gene: TRBJ1-1
V gene: TRBV18
CDR3 length: 14

CDR3 protein: CASSSGLVSSGNTIYF
clone size: .
D gene: .
J gene: TRBJ1-3
V gene: TRBV19
CDR3 length: 16

CDR3 protein: CASRSAGAYNEQFF
clone size: few
D gene: .
J gene: TRBJ2-1
V gene: TRBV2
CDR3 length: 14

CDR3 protein: CASSADRARYGYTF
clone size: .
D gene: TRBD1
J gene: TRBJ1-2
V gene: TRBV18
CDR3 length: 14

CDR3 protein: CASSGGGAGGELFF
clone size: .
D gene: .
J gene: TRBJ2-2
V gene: TRBV5-1
CDR3 length: 14